This record concerns one T cell receptor (beta chain) sequence. This entry is derived from a study of blood T cell repertoires in COVID-19. About the study: The analysed material was cDNA or gDNA that came from T cells, B-cell-depleted T cells, or PBMCs.

Trimming removed 1 base at V and 4 bases at J, with 13 bases between. The CDR3 consists of 15 residues. Germline V gene sequence: CDR1 SGHTA, CDR2 FQGNSA. TCRdb's table, derived via immunoSEQ multiplex PCR, lists solely in-frame clones and lacks some. This sample has 150,000 or so clones, with 70% to 80% found just once. Seattle cases were enrolled at active infection and followed longitudinally. The receptor was isolated from a woman between 65 and 79 years old with COVID-19, enrolled during active disease. The source material was peripheral blood. The chain couples TRBV7-2 to TRBJ1-2, with D perhaps TRBD1 (5 bases). The CDR3, as DNA: TGTGCCAGCAGCTTAGAGCCGGGGGTCGGCTATGGCTACACCTTC. Amino acids: CASSLEPGVGYGYTF.